This TCR beta chain emerged from a study of long-term antiretroviral therapy in people with HIV. Study overall: First collections came about a decade before the 2015 immediate-ART recommendation. Study observations and caveats: There were no data on ART adherence, viral resistance or therapy changes, a gap that limits inferences about post-ART repertoire changes. Diversity went up after ART and still fell short of transplant donor controls.

Germline lookup yields CDR1 SGHVS and CDR2 FQNEAQ. The CDR3 sequence is 15 residues long. Deletions cut 1 base from V and 0 bases from J, with 9 bases between. Version v3.0 of the immunoSEQ assay ran at survey level. Using immunoSEQ multiplex PCR, the repertoire was profiled, and TCRdb retains in-frame clones only, with some absent. Of about 20,000 clones listed, about 91% are singletons. This clone was seen only once. The antigen is undetermined. There were about 1-10 million cryopreserved PBMC in the samples before DNA extraction. The receptor's source is a woman between 45 and 60 years old with HIV. This chain uses TRBV7-8 with TRBJ1-1, with D uncertain. The sample here was unsorted PBMCs, taken 4.4 years after starting antiretroviral therapy. CDR3: CASSLVRLLNTEAFF. The CDR3 DNA reads TGTGCCAGCAGCTTAGTTCGCCTGCTGAACACTGAAGCTTTCTTT. Using reference TRBV7-8 and TRBJ1-1 for the parts outside the CDR3, the full variable domain is GAGVSQSPRYKVAKRGQDVALRCDPISGHVSLFWYQQALGQGPEFLTYFQNEAQLDKSGLPSDRFFAERPEGSVSTLKIQRTQQEDSAVYLCASSLVRLLNTEAFFGQGTRLTVV.